These 7 T cell receptor beta chains were all obtained from the same sample, sequenced in a study of PD-1 blockade in classical Hodgkin lymphoma (dated by TCRdb to about 2020). The time point label corresponds to: newly diagnosed, previously untreated cHL patient sample. Libraries were prepared through the immunoSEQ multiplex PCR assay. This is the immuneACCESS table as TCRdb keeps it, with only in-frame sequences that have V and J called. A part of the clones is gone; compared with another copy, unresolved V genes explain less than half, and the rest is unexplained. Present in this sample are some 49,000 clones, just over 90% of which were seen just once. The ten largest clones add up to roughly 5.3% of the sample. The sample was peripheral blood mononuclear cells (PBMCs). The receptors derive from a human donor with classical Hodgkin lymphoma.

The rearrangement uses TRBV28 and TRBJ1-3, with no clear D. Germline CDR1 and CDR2: MDHEN and SYDVKM. This CDR3 contains 15 residues. V lost 4 bases, J lost 2 bases, and 12 bases lay in between. The CDR3 DNA sequence: TGTGCCAGCAGTTCTCCGGGGAGTGCTGGAAACACCATATATTTT. It is translated as CASSSPGSAGNTIYF.

The chain couples TRBV28 to TRBJ1-4; D might be TRBD1 (6 bases). The V end was cut by 10 bases, the J end by 5 bases, with 14 bases between. This CDR3 spans 13 amino acids. Germline values: CDR1 MDHEN, CDR2 SYDVKM. CDR3 loop: CAIEDSANEKLFF. CDR3 DNA: TGTGCCATCGAGGACAGCGCCAATGAAAAACTGTTTTTT. The full variable domain, completed using reference TRBV28 and TRBJ1-4, is DVKVTQSSRYLVKRTGEKVFLECVQDMDHENMFWYRQDPGLGLRLIYFSYDVKMKEKGDIPEGYSVSREKKERFSLILESASTNQTSMYLCAIEDSANEKLFFGSGTQLSVL.

The chain uses TRBV5-5 and TRBJ2-5; D is tentatively TRBD1 or TRBD2 (5 bases each). V was clipped by 0 bases and J by 4 bases, with 13 bases between them. The CDR3 consists of 15 residues. CDR1 is SGHKS, CDR2 YYEKEE, per germline (reference sequence). CDR3 DNA sequence: TGTGCCAGCAGCTTGGTAAGGGACGGACGAGAGACCCAGTACTTC. This gives the protein CASSLVRDGRETQYF.

The chain couples TRBV28 to TRBJ2-2; TRBD1 might be the D (6 bases). Trimming cost V 5 bases and J 4 bases, with 20 bases left between them. Germline loops: CDR1 MDHEN, CDR2 SYDVKM. The CDR3 consists of 17 residues. The CDR3 sequence is CASSPRSNRAFTGELFF. CDR3 DNA: TGTGCCAGCAGTCCCCGTTCGAACAGGGCATTCACCGGGGAGCTGTTTTTT.

The CDR3, as DNA: TGTGCCAGCAGCCTGCAGGAGCCTCCTAACTATGGCTACACCTTC. This translates into CASSLQEPPNYGYTF. This chain connects TRBV5-4 to TRBJ1-2; D is uncertain. The CDR3 consists of 15 residues. Per germline, CDR1 SGHNT and CDR2 YYREEE (reference sequence). The V end lost 4 bases, the J end lost 0 bases, and 13 bases lay between the germline ends.

This chain links TRBV19 with TRBJ1-3; TRBD1 aligns across 7 bases. This CDR3 comprises 14 residues. Germline values: CDR1 LNHDA, CDR2 SQIVND (reference sequence). V gave up 7 bases and J gave up 4 bases; unmatched junction bases: 7. Here the CDR3 reads CASTHRGRGNTIYF. The CDR3 nucleotides are TGTGCCAGTACCCACAGGGGAAGGGGAAACACCATATATTTT.

The chain recombines TRBV18 with TRBJ2-3, with D perhaps TRBD2 (6 bases). The CDR3 consists of 16 residues. V dropped 2 bases and J dropped 1 base, with 13 bases sitting between them. The germline V gene encodes CDR1 KGHSH and CDR2 LQKENI. This chain's CDR3 is CASSPKGRSGTDTQYF. As DNA, the CDR3 is TGTGCCAGCTCACCAAAAGGGAGGTCAGGCACAGATACGCAGTATTTT.